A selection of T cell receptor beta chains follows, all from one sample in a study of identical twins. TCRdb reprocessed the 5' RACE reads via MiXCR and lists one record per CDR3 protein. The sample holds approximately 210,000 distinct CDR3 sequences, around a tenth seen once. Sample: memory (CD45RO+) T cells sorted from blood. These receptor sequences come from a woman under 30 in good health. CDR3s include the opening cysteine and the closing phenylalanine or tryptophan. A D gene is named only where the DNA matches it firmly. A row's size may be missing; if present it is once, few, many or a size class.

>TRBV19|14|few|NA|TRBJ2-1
TGTGCCAGTAGTATTAGCGCTGAGACCAATGAGCAGTTCTTC
CASSISAETNEQFF
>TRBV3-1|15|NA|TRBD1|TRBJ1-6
TGTGCCAGCAGCCGGACAGGGGGCTTAGGCTCACCCCTCCACTTT
CASSRTGGLGSPLHF
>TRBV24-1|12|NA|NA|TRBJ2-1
TGTGCCACCAGTGATTTCGGCGGGGTACAGTTCTTC
CATSDFGGVQFF
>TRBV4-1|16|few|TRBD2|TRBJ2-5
TGCGCCAGCAGCCAAGCGGGGATAGCGGGATCTGAGACCCAGTACTTC
CASSQAGIAGSETQYF
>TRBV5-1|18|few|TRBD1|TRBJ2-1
TGCGCCAGCAGCTTCCGGGACAGGACCCGAGGGACTTACAATGAGCAGTTCTTC
CASSFRDRTRGTYNEQFF
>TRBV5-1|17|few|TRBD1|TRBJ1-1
TGCGCCAGCAGCTGGGGCGGGACAGGGGTAATGAACACTGAAGCTTTCTTT
CASSWGGTGVMNTEAFF
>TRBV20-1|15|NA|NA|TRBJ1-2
TGCAGTGCTAGAGTGGACGGACACCCGGGCTATGGCTACACCTTC
CSARVDGHPGYGYTF
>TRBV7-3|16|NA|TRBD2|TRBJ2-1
TGTGCCAGCAGCCCCGCCTCAGCGGGGGCTGGCAATGAGCAGTTCTTC
CASSPASAGAGNEQFF
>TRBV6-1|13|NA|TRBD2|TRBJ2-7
TGTGCCAGCAGTCGGACTAGCGGGTACGAGCAGTACTTC
CASSRTSGYEQYF
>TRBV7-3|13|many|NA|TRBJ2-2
TGTGCCAGCAGCAAGGCCCACACCGGGGAGCTGTTTTTT
CASSKAHTGELFF
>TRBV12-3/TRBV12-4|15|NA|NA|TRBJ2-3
TGTGCCAGCAGTTTAAGGCCGGGACCCCAAGGGACGCAGTATTTT
CASSLRPGPQGTQYF